The rows below give T cell receptor beta chains drawn from one sample of a study of beta chain features in type 1 diabetes. Libraries were prepared by immunoSEQ multiplex PCR; TCRdb keeps only in-frame clonotypes and omits some of them. The data show around 500,000 clones, roughly 30% seen once. The sequenced sample consisted of naive CD4+ T cells from blood. The receptors were sampled from a young man in good health. The CDR3 runs from the conserved cysteine through the conserved F or W. A D gene is named only where the DNA matches it firmly. Clone size is stated in some rows and not others, as once, few, many or a class when expanded.

V: TRBV29-1; J: TRBJ1-1; size: few; D: .; CDR3: CSVNSLGTEAFF; DNA: TGCAGCGTTAATTCCTTGGGGACTGAAGCTTTCTTT
V: TRBV10-3; J: TRBJ2-1; size: .; D: TRBD1; CDR3: CAISEPRTGYNEQFF; DNA: TGTGCCATCAGTGAGCCAAGGACAGGTTACAATGAGCAGTTCTTC
V: TRBV7-9; J: TRBJ2-3; size: .; D: .; CDR3: CATVGDTQYF; DNA: TGTGCCACCGTCGGGGATACGCAGTATTTT
V: TRBV5-1; J: TRBJ2-3; size: few; D: TRBD2; CDR3: CASSRTSDRTDTQYF; DNA: TGCGCCAGCAGCAGGACTAGCGACCGCACAGATACGCAGTATTTT
V: TRBV9; J: TRBJ2-7; size: few; D: .; CDR3: CASSEGPGIKYEQYF; DNA: TGTGCCAGCAGCGAGGGGCCCGGGATTAAGTACGAGCAGTACTTC
V: TRBV29-1; J: TRBJ2-1; size: .; D: .; CDR3: CSVERQVGWGEQFF; DNA: TGCAGCGTTGAACGTCAGGTTGGTTGGGGTGAGCAGTTCTTC
V: TRBV30; J: TRBJ2-1; size: .; D: TRBD1; CDR3: CAWSVQGQGALGEQFF; DNA: TGTGCCTGGAGTGTACAGGGACAGGGGGCCCTTGGGGAGCAGTTCTTC
V: TRBV18; J: TRBJ2-7; size: few; D: TRBD1; CDR3: CASSPGQNSYEQYF; DNA: TGTGCCAGCTCACCGGGACAGAACTCCTACGAGCAGTACTTC
V: TRBV15; J: TRBJ1-4; size: few; D: .; CDR3: CATSSRRGTNEKLFF; DNA: TGTGCCACCAGCAGTCGGAGGGGGACTAATGAAAAACTGTTTTTT
V: TRBV11-2; J: TRBJ2-7; size: .; D: TRBD1; CDR3: CASSLGRGQGDYEQYF; DNA: TGTGCCAGCAGCTTAGGCCGAGGACAGGGGGACTACGAGCAGTACTTC
V: TRBV5-1; J: TRBJ2-1; size: .; D: TRBD1; CDR3: CASRGQGNEQFF; DNA: TGCGCCAGCAGAGGACAGGGCAATGAGCAGTTCTTC
V: TRBV5-1; J: TRBJ1-2; size: .; D: TRBD1; CDR3: CASSSTGTGGRGYGYTF; DNA: TGCGCCAGCAGCTCCACCGGGACAGGGGGCAGAGGCTATGGCTACACCTTC
V: TRBV29-1; J: TRBJ1-1; size: .; D: .; CDR3: CSVADSTEAFF; DNA: TGCAGCGTCGCCGATAGCACTGAAGCTTTCTTT
V: TRBV18; J: TRBJ2-5; size: once; D: .; CDR3: CASSPPYQETQYF; DNA: TGTGCCAGCTCACCACCGTACCAAGAGACCCAGTACTTC
V: TRBV6-5; J: TRBJ2-5; size: .; D: .; CDR3: CASSSGETQYF; DNA: TGTGCCAGCAGTTCGGGAGAGACCCAGTACTTC
V: TRBV4-3; J: TRBJ2-1; size: once; D: .; CDR3: CASSQDRRLATYNEQFF; DNA: TGCGCCAGCAGCCAAGACCGACGTCTAGCAACCTACAATGAGCAGTTCTTC
V: TRBV5-1; J: TRBJ2-7; size: few; D: TRBD2; CDR3: CASSNSGRINEQYF; DNA: TGCGCCAGCAGCAATAGCGGGAGAATCAACGAGCAGTACTTC
V: TRBV5-1; J: TRBJ1-1; size: once; D: TRBD1; CDR3: CASGLDRINTEAFF; DNA: TGCGCCAGCGGATTGGACAGGATAAACACTGAAGCTTTCTTT
V: TRBV5-1; J: TRBJ2-3; size: .; D: .; CDR3: CASSLAAGRATDTQYF; DNA: TGCGCCAGCAGCTTGGCGGCAGGAAGAGCCACAGATACGCAGTATTTT
V: TRBV2; J: TRBJ1-5; size: .; D: .; CDR3: CASSPDSNQPQHF; DNA: TGTGCCAGCAGTCCAGATAGCAATCAGCCCCAGCATTTT
V: TRBV4-3; J: TRBJ2-1; size: .; D: TRBD1; CDR3: CASQLTGDNEQFF; DNA: TGCGCCAGCCAGCTTACAGGGGACAATGAGCAGTTCTTC
V: TRBV4-3; J: TRBJ2-5; size: few; D: TRBD1; CDR3: CASSPSAGTDKETQYF; DNA: TGCGCCAGCAGCCCTTCGGCAGGGACAGACAAAGAGACCCAGTACTTC
V: TRBV25-1; J: TRBJ2-1; size: .; D: TRBD2; CDR3: CASSEPPRTSGLNEQFF; DNA: TGTGCCAGCAGTGAGCCCCCCCGAACTAGCGGGCTCAATGAGCAGTTCTTC
V: TRBV2; J: TRBJ2-1; size: .; D: .; CDR3: CASNLYNEQFF; DNA: TGTGCCAGCAATCTATACAATGAGCAGTTCTTC